Reported below is one T cell receptor beta chain. How the authors handled the data: Estimated nucleated cell counts came from reference gene primer amplification. Some clones are missing from TCRdb's copy, which holds only in-frame ones; the method was immunoSEQ multiplex PCR. The V and J calls and clone size were taken over from that table, and D and trimming were inferred from the DNA. The top ten clones hold about 2.3% of a sample with 260,000 or so clones, 85% of them seen once. This sample stems from a study of blood T cell repertoires in COVID-19. About the research overall: In each case, the material was cDNA or gDNA derived from T cells, B-cell-depleted T cells, or PBMCs.

Participants had their cohort set by participant-reported clinical history. Sequenced sample: PBMCs or T cells enriched from blood (not recorded which). The clonotype was recovered from a woman aged 50 to 60 who had recovered from COVID-19.

CDR3 in amino acids: CASSLESDPLAKNIQYF. DNA for the CDR3: TGTGCCAGCAGCTTGGAAAGCGACCCGCTAGCCAAAAACATTCAGTACTTC. The chain employs TRBV7-4 and TRBJ2-4, with no clear D. The CDR3 has 17 amino acids. Trimming stripped 3 bases from V and 0 bases from J, with 15 bases between. Germline V CDR1 and CDR2: SGHVT, SQSDAQ.